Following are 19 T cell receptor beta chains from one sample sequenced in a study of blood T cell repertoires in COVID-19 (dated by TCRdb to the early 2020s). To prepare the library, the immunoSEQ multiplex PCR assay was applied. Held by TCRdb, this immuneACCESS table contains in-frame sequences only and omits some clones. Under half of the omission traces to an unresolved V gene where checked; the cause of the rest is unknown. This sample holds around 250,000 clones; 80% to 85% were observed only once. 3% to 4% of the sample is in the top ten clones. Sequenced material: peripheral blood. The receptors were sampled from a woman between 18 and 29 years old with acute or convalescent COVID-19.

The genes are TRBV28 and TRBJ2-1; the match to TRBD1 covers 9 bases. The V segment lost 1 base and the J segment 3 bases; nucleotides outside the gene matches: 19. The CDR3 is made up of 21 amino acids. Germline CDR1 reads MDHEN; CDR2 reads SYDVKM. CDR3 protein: CASSLSKLGQGHLSIYNEQFF. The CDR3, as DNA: TGTGCCAGCAGTTTATCCAAACTCGGACAGGGGCACCTCTCTATCTACAATGAGCAGTTCTTC. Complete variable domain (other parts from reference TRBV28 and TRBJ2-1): DVKVTQSSRYLVKRTGEKVFLECVQDMDHENMFWYRQDPGLGLRLIYFSYDVKMKEKGDIPEGYSVSREKKERFSLILESASTNQTSMYLCASSLSKLGQGHLSIYNEQFFGPGTRLTVL.

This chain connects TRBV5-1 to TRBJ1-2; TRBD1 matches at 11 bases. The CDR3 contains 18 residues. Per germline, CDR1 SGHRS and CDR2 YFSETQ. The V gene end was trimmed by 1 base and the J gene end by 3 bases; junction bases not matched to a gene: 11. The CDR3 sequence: CASSLSRTGGRFDYGYTF. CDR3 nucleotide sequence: TGCGCCAGCAGCTTGTCTCGGACAGGGGGCCGTTTTGACTATGGCTACACCTTC. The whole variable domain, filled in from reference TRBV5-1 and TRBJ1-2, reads KAGVTQTPRYLIKTRGQQVTLSCSPISGHRSVSWYQQTPGQGLQFLFEYFSETQRNKGNFPGRFSGRQFSNSRSEMNVSTLELGDSALYLCASSLSRTGGRFDYGYTFGSGTRLTVV.

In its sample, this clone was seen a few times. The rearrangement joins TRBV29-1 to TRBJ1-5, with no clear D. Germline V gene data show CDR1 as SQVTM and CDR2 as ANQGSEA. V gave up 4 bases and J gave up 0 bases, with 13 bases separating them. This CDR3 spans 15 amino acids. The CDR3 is CSVGEAGGSNQPQHF. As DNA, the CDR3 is TGCAGCGTTGGGGAGGCAGGTGGTAGCAATCAGCCCCAGCATTTT.

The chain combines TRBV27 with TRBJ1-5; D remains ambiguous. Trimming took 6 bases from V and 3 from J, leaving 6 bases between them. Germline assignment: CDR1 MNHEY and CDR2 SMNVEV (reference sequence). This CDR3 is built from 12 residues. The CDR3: CASRTHNQPQHF. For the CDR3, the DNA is TGTGCCAGCAGAACTCACAATCAGCCCCAGCATTTT.

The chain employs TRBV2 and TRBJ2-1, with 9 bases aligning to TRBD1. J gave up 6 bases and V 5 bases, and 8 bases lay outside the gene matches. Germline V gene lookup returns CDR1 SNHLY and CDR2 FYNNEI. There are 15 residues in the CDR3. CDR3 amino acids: CASSLDRGTGNEQFF. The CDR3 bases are TGTGCCAGCAGTTTGGACAGGGGAACAGGCAATGAGCAGTTCTTC.

This CDR3 reads CASSAGLAGGPLAKNIQYF. The CDR3 DNA reads as TGTGCCAGCTCCGCCGGACTAGCGGGAGGACCACTAGCCAAAAACATTCAGTACTTC. This sequence joins TRBV18 and TRBJ2-4, with TRBD2 matching 14 bases. CDR3 length: 19 residues. V lost 6 bases and J lost 0; bases outside the gene matches: 10. Germline CDR1 KGHSH, CDR2 LQKENI.

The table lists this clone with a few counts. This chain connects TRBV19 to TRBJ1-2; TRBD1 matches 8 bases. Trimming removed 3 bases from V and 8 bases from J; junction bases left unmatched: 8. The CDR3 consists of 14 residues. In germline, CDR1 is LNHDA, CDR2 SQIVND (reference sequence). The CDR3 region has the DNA TGTGCCAGTAGTATGGGACAGGAGCTTGGAGGCTACACCTTC. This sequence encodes CASSMGQELGGYTF.

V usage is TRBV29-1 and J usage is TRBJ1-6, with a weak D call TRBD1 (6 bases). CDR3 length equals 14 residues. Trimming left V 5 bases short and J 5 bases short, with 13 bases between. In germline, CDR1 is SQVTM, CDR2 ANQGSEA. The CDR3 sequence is CSVQRTANNSPLHF. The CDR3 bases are TGCAGCGTTCAAAGGACAGCCAATAATTCACCCCTCCACTTT. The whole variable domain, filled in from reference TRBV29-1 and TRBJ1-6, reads SAVISQKPSRDICQRGTSLTIQCQVDSQVTMMFWYRQQPGQSLTLIATANQGSEATYESGFVIDKFPISRPNLTFSTLTVSNMSPEDSSIYLCSVQRTANNSPLHFGNGTRLTVT.

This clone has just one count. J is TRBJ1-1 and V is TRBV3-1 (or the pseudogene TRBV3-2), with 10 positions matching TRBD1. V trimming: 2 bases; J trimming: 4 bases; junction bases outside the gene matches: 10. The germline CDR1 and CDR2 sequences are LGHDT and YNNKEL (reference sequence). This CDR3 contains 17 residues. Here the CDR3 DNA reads TGTGCCAGCAGCCAACGGGACAGGGGATTCGAGGCCACTGAAGCTTTCTTT. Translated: CASSQRDRGFEATEAFF.

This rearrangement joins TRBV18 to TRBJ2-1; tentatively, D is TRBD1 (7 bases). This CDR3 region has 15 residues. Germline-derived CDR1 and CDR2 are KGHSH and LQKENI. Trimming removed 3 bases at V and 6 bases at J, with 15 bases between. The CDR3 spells CASSPDRVGGNEQFF. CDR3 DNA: TGTGCCAGCTCACCTGACAGGGTGGGGGGCAATGAGCAGTTCTTC.

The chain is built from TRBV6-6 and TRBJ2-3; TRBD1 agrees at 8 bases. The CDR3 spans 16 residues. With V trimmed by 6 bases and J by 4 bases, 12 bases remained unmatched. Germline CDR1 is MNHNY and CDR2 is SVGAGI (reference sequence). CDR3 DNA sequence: TGTGCCAGCAGGCGGACAGGGAGTGGTCAGTCAGATACGCAGTATTTT. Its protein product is CASRRTGSGQSDTQYF.

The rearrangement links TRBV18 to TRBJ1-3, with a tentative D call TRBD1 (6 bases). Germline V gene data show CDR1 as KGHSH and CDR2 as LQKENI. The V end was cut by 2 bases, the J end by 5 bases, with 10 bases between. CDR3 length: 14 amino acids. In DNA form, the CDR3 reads TGTGCCAGCTCACCAGGACAGTATAGAAACACCATATATTTT. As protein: CASSPGQYRNTIYF.

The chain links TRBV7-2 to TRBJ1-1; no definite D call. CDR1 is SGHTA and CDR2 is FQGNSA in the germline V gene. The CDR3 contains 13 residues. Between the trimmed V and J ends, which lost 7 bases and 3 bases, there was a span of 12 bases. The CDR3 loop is CASNDYSDTEAFF. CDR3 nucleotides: TGTGCCAGCAACGATTACAGTGACACTGAAGCTTTCTTT.

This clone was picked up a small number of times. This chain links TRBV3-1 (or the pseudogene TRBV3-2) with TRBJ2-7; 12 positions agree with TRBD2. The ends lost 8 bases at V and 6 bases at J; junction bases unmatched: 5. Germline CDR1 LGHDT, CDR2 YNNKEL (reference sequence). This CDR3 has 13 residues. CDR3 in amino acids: CASRLAGGAEQYF. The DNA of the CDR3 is TGTGCCAGCCGTCTAGCGGGAGGGGCCGAGCAGTACTTC.

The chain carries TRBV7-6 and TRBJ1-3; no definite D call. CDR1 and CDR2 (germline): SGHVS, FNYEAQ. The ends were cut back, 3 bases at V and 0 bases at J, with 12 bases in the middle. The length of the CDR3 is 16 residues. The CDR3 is CASSFSYQSSGNTIYF. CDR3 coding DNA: TGTGCCAGCAGCTTCTCCTATCAAAGCTCTGGAAACACCATATATTTT. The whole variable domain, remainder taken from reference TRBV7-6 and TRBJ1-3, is GAGVSQSPRYKVTKRGQDVALRCDPISGHVSLYWYRQALGQGPEFLTYFNYEAQQDKSGLPNDRFSAERPEGSISTLTIQRTEQRDSAMYRCASSFSYQSSGNTIYFGEGSWLTVV.

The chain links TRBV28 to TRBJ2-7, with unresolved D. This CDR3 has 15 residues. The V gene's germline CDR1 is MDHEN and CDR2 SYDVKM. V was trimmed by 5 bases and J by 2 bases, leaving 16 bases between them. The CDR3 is CASSGPPGLAYEQYF. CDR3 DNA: TGTGCCAGCAGTGGTCCCCCGGGTCTGGCCTACGAGCAGTACTTC.

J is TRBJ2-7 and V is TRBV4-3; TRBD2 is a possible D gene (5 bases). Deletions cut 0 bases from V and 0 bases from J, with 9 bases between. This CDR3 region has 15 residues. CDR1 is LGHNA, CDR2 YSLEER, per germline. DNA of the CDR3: TGCGCCAGCAGCCAAGATTCGAGCGGCTCCTACGAGCAGTACTTC. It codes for CASSQDSSGSYEQYF.

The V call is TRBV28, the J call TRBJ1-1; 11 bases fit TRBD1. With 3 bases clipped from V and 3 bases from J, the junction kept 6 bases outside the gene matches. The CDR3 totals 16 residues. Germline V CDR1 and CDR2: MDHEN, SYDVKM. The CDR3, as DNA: TGTGCCAGCAGTTTGGACAGGGGGCTGTTTCACACTGAAGCTTTCTTT. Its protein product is CASSLDRGLFHTEAFF.

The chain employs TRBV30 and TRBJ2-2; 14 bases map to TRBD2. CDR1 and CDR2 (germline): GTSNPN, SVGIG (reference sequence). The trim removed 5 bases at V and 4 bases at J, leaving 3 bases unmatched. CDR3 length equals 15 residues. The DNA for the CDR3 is TGTGCCTGGGGTGGACTAGCGGGAGGCACCGGGGAGCTGTTTTTT. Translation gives CAWGGLAGGTGELFF.